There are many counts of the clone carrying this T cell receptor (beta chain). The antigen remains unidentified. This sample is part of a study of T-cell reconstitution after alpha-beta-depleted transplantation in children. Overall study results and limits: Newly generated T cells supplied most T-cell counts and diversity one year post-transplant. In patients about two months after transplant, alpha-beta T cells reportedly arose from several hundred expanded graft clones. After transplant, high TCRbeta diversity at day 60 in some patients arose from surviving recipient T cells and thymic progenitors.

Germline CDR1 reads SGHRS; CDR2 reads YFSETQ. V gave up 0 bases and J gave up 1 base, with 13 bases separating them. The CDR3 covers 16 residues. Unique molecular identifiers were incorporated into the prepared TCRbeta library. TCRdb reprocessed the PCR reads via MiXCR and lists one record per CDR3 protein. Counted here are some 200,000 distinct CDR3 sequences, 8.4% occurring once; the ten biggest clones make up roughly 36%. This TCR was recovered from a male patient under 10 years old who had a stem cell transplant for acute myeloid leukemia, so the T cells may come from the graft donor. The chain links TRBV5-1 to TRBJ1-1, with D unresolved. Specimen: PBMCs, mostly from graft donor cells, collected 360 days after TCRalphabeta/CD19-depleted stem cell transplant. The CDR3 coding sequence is TGCGCCAGCAGCTTGGATGGGCAGCCAACGAACACTGAAGCTTTCTTT. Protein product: CASSLDGQPTNTEAFF.